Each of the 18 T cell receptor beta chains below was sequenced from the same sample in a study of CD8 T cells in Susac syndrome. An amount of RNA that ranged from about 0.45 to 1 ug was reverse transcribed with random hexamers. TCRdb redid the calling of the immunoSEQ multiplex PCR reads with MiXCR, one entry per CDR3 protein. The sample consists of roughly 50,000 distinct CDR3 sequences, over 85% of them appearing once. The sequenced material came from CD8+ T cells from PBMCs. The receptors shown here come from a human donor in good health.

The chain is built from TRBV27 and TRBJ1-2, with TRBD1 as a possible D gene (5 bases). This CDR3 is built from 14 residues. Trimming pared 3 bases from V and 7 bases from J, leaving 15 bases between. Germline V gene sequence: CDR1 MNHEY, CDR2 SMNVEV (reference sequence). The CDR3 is CASSFLGPTSGYTF. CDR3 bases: TGTGCCAGCAGTTTCCTGGGACCGACAAGTGGCTACACCTTC.

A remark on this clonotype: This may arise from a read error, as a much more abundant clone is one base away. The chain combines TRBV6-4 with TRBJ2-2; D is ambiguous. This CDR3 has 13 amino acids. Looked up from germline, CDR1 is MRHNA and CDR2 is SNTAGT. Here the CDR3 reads CASSDSETAELFF. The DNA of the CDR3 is TGTGCCAGCAGTGACAGCGAAACCGCGGAGCTGTTTTTT.

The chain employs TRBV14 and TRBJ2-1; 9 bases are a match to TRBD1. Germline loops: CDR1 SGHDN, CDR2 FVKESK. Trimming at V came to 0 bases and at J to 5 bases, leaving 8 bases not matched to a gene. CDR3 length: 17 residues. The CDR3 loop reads CASSQELWGQGDNEQFF. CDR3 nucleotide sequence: TGTGCCAGCAGCCAAGAACTCTGGGGACAGGGTGACAATGAGCAGTTCTTC.

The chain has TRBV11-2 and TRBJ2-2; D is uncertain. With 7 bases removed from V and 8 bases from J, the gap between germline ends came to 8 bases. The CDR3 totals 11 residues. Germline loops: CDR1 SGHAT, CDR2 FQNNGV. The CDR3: CASTLGGELFF. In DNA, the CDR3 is TGTGCCAGCACCCTGGGGGGGGAGCTGTTTTTT.

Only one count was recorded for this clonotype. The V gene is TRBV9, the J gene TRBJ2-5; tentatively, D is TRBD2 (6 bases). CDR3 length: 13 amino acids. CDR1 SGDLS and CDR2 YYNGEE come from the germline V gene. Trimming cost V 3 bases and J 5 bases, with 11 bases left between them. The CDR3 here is CASSGRDRETQYF. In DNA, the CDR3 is TGTGCCAGCAGCGGGCGGGATCGCGAGACCCAGTACTTC.

CDR3 DNA: TGTGCCACCAGTGACCCGACAGACCCCTACGAGCAGTACTTC. This codes for CATSDPTDPYEQYF. The chain couples TRBV24-1 to TRBJ2-7; tentative D call: TRBD1 (5 bases). The V gene lost 4 bases and the J gene lost 2 bases, with 11 bases spanning the gap. Germline CDR1 is KGHDR and CDR2 is SFDVKD. This CDR3 has 14 residues.

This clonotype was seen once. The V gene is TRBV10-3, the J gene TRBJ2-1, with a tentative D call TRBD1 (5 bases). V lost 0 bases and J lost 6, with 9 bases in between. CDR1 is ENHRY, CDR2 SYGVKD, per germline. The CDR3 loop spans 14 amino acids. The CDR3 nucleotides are TGTGCCATCAGTGAGTCTGCAGGGATCAATGAGCAGTTCTTC. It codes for CAISESAGINEQFF.

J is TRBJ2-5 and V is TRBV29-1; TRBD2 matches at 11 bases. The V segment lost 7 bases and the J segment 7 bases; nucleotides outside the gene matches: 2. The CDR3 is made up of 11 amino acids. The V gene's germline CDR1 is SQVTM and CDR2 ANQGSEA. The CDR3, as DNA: TGCAGCGCTGGGACTAGCGGGACCCAGTACTTC. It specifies CSAGTSGTQYF.

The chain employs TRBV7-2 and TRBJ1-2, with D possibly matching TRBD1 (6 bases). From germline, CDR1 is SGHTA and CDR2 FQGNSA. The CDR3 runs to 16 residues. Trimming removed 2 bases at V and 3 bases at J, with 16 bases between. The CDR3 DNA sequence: TGTGCCAGCAGCTTAACAGGGCCTCGTAATTACTATGGCTACACCTTC. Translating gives CASSLTGPRNYYGYTF.

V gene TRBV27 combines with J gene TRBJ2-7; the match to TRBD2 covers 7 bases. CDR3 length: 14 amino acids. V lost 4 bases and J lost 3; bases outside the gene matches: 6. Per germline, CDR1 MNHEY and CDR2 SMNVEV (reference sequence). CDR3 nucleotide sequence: TGTGCCAGCAGTTCCCGGACGGGAGGCTACGAGCAGTACTTC. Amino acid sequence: CASSSRTGGYEQYF.

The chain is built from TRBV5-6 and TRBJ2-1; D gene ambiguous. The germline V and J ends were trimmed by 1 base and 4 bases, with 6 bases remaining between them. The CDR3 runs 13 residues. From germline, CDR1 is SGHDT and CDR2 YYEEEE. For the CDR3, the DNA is TGTGCCAGCAGCTTGACCAGGTACAATGAGCAGTTCTTC. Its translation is CASSLTRYNEQFF.

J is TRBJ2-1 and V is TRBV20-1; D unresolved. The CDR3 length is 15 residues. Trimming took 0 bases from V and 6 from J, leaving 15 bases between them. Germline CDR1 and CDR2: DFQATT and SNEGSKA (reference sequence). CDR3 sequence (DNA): TGCAGTGCTAGAGATGTAGAAGCGTCGGGCAATGAGCAGTTCTTC. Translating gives CSARDVEASGNEQFF.

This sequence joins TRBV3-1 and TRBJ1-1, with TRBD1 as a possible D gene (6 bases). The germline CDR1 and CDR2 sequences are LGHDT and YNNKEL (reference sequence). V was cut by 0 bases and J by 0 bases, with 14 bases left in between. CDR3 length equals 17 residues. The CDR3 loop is CASSQEDRTVMNTEAFF. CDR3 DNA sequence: TGTGCCAGCAGCCAAGAAGACAGGACAGTCATGAACACTGAAGCTTTCTTT.

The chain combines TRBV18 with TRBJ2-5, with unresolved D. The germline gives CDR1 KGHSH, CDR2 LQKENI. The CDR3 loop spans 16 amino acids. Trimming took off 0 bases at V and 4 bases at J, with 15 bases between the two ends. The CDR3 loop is CASSPPSTPGPETQYF. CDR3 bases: TGTGCCAGCTCACCACCGTCCACACCCGGGCCAGAGACCCAGTACTTC.

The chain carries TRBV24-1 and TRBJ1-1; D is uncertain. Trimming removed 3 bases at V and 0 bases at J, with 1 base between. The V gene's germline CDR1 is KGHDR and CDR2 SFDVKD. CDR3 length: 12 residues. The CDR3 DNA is TGTGCCACCAGTGATGTGAACACTGAAGCTTTCTTT. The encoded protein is CATSDVNTEAFF.

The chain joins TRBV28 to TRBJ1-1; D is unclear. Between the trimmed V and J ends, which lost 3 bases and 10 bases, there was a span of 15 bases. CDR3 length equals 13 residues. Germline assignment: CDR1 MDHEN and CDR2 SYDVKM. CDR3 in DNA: TGTGCCAGCAGTTTTAGAGGTTCTGTTACAGCTTTCTTT. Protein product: CASSFRGSVTAFF. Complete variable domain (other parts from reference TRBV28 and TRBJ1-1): DVKVTQSSRYLVKRTGEKVFLECVQDMDHENMFWYRQDPGLGLRLIYFSYDVKMKEKGDIPEGYSVSREKKERFSLILESASTNQTSMYLCASSFRGSVTAFFGQGTRLTVV.

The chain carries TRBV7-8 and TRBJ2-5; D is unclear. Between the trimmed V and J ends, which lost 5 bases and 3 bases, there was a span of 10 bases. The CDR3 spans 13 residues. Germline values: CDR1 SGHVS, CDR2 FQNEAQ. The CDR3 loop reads CASSLLPKETQYF. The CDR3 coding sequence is TGTGCCAGCAGCCTCCTACCGAAAGAGACCCAGTACTTC. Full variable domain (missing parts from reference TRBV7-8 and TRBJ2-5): GAGVSQSPRYKVAKRGQDVALRCDPISGHVSLFWYQQALGQGPEFLTYFQNEAQLDKSGLPSDRFFAERPEGSVSTLKIQRTQQEDSAVYLCASSLLPKETQYFGPGTRLLVL.

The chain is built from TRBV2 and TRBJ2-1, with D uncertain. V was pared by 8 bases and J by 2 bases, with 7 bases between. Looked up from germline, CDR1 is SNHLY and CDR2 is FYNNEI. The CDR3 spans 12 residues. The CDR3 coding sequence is TGTGCCAGCGGGGTAGCCTACAATGAGCAGTTCTTC. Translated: CASGVAYNEQFF.